The 29 T cell receptor beta chains reported below all come from one sample, sequenced in a study of memory B cells and T cells in multiple sclerosis. Stimulus-free culture yielded autoproliferating CFSE-dim and non-proliferating CFSE-high T cells, each sequenced separately. Pooled replicate wells came from around 50 million CFSE-labeled PBMCs cultured 7 days without stimulus. These receptors have no known antigen. Profiled with immunoSEQ multiplex PCR; TCRdb holds only in-frame clones, not every one. Seen here are 32,000 or so clones, more than 70% observed once, and the top ten hold less than 3.5%. The specimen sequenced was PBMCs from blood kept in culture. The source of these receptors is a human donor with multiple sclerosis.

The gene calls are TRBV10-3 and TRBJ2-2; possible D gene TRBD2, 6 bases. Trimming shortened V by 3 bases and J by 0 bases, and 8 bases separated the two germline ends. Germline V gene data show CDR1 as ENHRY and CDR2 as SYGVKD. The CDR3 sequence is 15 residues long. The CDR3 bases are TGTGCCATCAGTGAACGGGGGACGAACACCGGGGAGCTGTTTTTT. Protein: CAISERGTNTGELFF.

The chain carries TRBV27 and TRBJ2-1; 12 bases fit TRBD2. Germline CDR1 and CDR2: MNHEY and SMNVEV (reference sequence). J gave up 15 bases and V 5 bases, and 11 bases lay outside the gene matches. The CDR3 has 14 amino acids. CDR3 nucleotide sequence: TGTGCCAGCAGTGACCCGTCTAGCGGGAGGGTAATGTTCTTC. Translated: CASSDPSSGRVMFF.

This chain uses TRBV6-1 with TRBJ2-2; D call uncertain. Germline values: CDR1 MNHNS, CDR2 SASEGT. The CDR3 totals 14 residues. Trimming shortened V by 4 bases and J by 4 bases, and 10 bases separated the two germline ends. The CDR3 DNA is TGTGCCAGCAGTGTCCCACAGAGCACCGGGGAGCTGTTTTTT. It yields the protein CASSVPQSTGELFF.

This chain connects TRBV19 to TRBJ2-3, with D perhaps TRBD1 (5 bases). Trimming pared 2 bases from V and 4 bases from J, leaving 7 bases between. The CDR3 runs to 13 residues. The germline V gene has CDR1 LNHDA and CDR2 SQIVND (reference sequence). The CDR3 region is CASSIQGADTQYF. Here the CDR3 DNA reads TGTGCCAGTAGTATACAGGGCGCAGATACGCAGTATTTT.

The chain carries TRBV6-1 and TRBJ2-3, with TRBD2 matching over 10 bases. Trimming at V came to 4 bases and at J to 3 bases, leaving 1 base not matched to a gene. Germline-derived CDR1 and CDR2 are MNHNS and SASEGT. This CDR3 contains 14 residues. CDR3 sequence (DNA): TGTGCCAGCAGTGTAGCGGGAGGTACAGATACGCAGTATTTT. It encodes CASSVAGGTDTQYF.

The gene calls are TRBV5-1 and TRBJ2-7, with 11 bases fitting TRBD2. Per the germline V gene, CDR1 is SGHRS and CDR2 is YFSETQ. There are 16 residues in the CDR3. V shed 4 bases and J 7 bases; nucleotides not matched to a gene: 13. CDR3 sequence (DNA): TGCGCCAGCAGCGTAGGGCTAGCGGGAGGACCTACTGAGCAGTACTTC. Translating it yields CASSVGLAGGPTEQYF. Using reference TRBV5-1 and TRBJ2-7 for the parts outside the CDR3, the full variable domain is KAGVTQTPRYLIKTRGQQVTLSCSPISGHRSVSWYQQTPGQGLQFLFEYFSETQRNKGNFPGRFSGRQFSNSRSEMNVSTLELGDSALYLCASSVGLAGGPTEQYFGPGTRLTVT.

The chain joins TRBV5-1 to TRBJ1-2; the D is unclear. This CDR3 has 12 amino acids. V lost 1 base, J lost 6 bases, and 7 bases lay in between. Germline V gene data show CDR1 as SGHRS and CDR2 as YFSETQ. CDR3 residues: CASSLNTNGYTF. In nucleotides, the CDR3 is TGCGCCAGCAGCTTGAACACCAATGGCTACACCTTC.

This sequence joins TRBV19 and TRBJ1-6; the D gene is possibly TRBD1 (6 bases). The germline CDR1 and CDR2 sequences are LNHDA and SQIVND (reference sequence). The V and J ends lost 3 bases and 10 bases respectively, with 10 bases between them. The CDR3 extends over 13 amino acids. CDR3 region: CASSINRDSPLHF. CDR3 in DNA: TGTGCCAGTAGTATCAACAGGGACTCACCCCTCCACTTT.

This rearrangement joins TRBV7-2 to TRBJ2-7; D is undetermined. The V and J ends lost 4 bases and 4 bases respectively, with 14 bases between them. Germline V gives CDR1 SGHTA, CDR2 FQGNSA. CDR3 length: 14 amino acids. In DNA form, the CDR3 reads TGTGCCAGCAGCTCGATCCAGTCGCCTTACGAGCAGTACTTC. Encoded protein: CASSSIQSPYEQYF.

The V and J genes are TRBV15 and TRBJ1-2; D uncertain. The CDR3 loop spans 17 amino acids. V lost 5 bases to trimming and J lost 4 bases, with 23 bases between them. Looked up from germline, CDR1 is LNHNV and CDR2 is YYDKDF (reference sequence). The CDR3 protein is CATSHARRCGKTYGYTF. CDR3 in DNA: TGTGCCACCAGCCACGCACGACGGTGTGGAAAGACCTATGGCTACACCTTC.

The gene calls are TRBV27 and TRBJ2-7, with a tentative D call TRBD1 (5 bases). The V and J ends lost 4 bases and 3 bases respectively, with 16 bases between them. Germline V gene lookup returns CDR1 MNHEY and CDR2 SMNVEV (reference sequence). The CDR3 covers 15 residues. CDR3 sequence reads: CASSSPRVGYYEQYF. In nucleotides, the CDR3 is TGTGCCAGCAGTTCACCCAGGGTCGGCTACTACGAGCAGTACTTC.

This rearrangement joins TRBV21-1 to TRBJ2-3; the D call in the table, TRBD2, was not verified against the DNA. TRBV21-1 corresponds to a pseudogene. The length of the CDR3 is 16 residues. The CDR3 spells CASSKDRGESTDTQYF. The CDR3 DNA reads TGTGCCAGCAGCAAAGATCGTGGGGAGAGCACAGATACGCAGTATTTT.

This rearrangement joins TRBV7-3 to TRBJ1-1; 7 bases fit TRBD1. The length of the CDR3 is 14 residues. Germline V gives CDR1 SGHTA, CDR2 FQGTGA. The trim removed 4 bases at V and 5 bases at J, leaving 7 bases unmatched. CDR3: CASSSGQPGTEAFF. Written as DNA, the CDR3 is TGTGCCAGCAGCTCGGGACAGCCAGGGACTGAAGCTTTCTTT.

There are a few counts of this clone. This chain uses TRBV7-8 with TRBJ1-5, with D unclear. CDR1 and CDR2 (germline): SGHVS, FQNEAQ. The CDR3 is 15 amino acids. The V gene lost 4 bases and the J gene lost 5 bases, with 15 bases spanning the gap. CDR3 region: CASSSLTDGYQPQHF. CDR3 DNA: TGTGCCAGCAGCTCCCTTACCGATGGCTATCAGCCCCAGCATTTT.

The chain has TRBV29-1 and TRBJ2-7; D call uncertain. V gave up 5 bases and J gave up 4 bases, with 9 bases separating them. In germline, CDR1 is SQVTM, CDR2 ANQGSEA. This CDR3 comprises 11 residues. CDR3: CSVKLGYEQYF. In DNA, the CDR3 is TGCAGCGTTAAGTTAGGATACGAGCAGTACTTC.

The chain joins TRBV6-5 to TRBJ2-2; 9 bases map to TRBD2. J gave up 4 bases and V 1 base, and 4 bases lay outside the gene matches. Germline V lookup: CDR1 MNHEY, CDR2 SVGAGI. This CDR3 has 16 amino acids. In nucleotides, the CDR3 is TGTGCCAGCAGTTACTTGGCGGGAGGGCCCACCGGGGAGCTGTTTTTT. Protein sequence: CASSYLAGGPTGELFF.

The sample holds a few counts of this clone. One junction end disagrees with the germline gene, perhaps due to a read error. CDR3 sequence (DNA): TGTGCCAGCAGCTCCTACCTCCATGCTAAGCCGGTCTTC. Encoded protein: CASSSYLHAKPVF. The V call is TRBV7-9, the J call TRBJ2-1, with D unclear. The CDR3 has 13 residues. Germline lookup yields CDR1 SEHNR and CDR2 FQNEAQ (reference sequence).

V gene TRBV29-1 combines with J gene TRBJ1-1, with a possible D match to TRBD1 (6 bases). CDR1 is SQVTM and CDR2 is ANQGSEA in the germline V gene. The CDR3 spans 12 residues. V lost 4 bases and J lost 7, with 13 bases in between. The CDR3 spells CSVVGGGVEAFF. CDR3 nucleotide sequence: TGCAGCGTTGTGGGGGGGGGCGTTGAAGCTTTCTTT.

This clone is a singleton in its sample. The gene calls are TRBV5-1 and TRBJ1-2, with TRBD1 as a possible D gene (5 bases). The V and J ends lost 4 bases and 0 bases respectively, with 13 bases between them. Per germline, CDR1 SGHRS and CDR2 YFSETQ. The CDR3 is 15 amino acids. CDR3 residues: CASSPYQGANYGYTF. The CDR3 DNA reads TGCGCCAGCAGCCCATACCAGGGAGCTAACTATGGCTACACCTTC.

The J gene is TRBJ2-1, the V gene TRBV4-1, with D possibly matching TRBD2 (6 bases). With 4 bases removed from V and 4 bases from J, the gap between germline ends came to 23 bases. CDR3 length: 18 residues. Germline-derived CDR1 and CDR2 are MGHRA and YSYEKL. The DNA of the CDR3 is TGCGCCAGCAGCCTCGAACCCCCGGTTAGCGGATTTTACAATGAGCAGTTCTTC. This translates into CASSLEPPVSGFYNEQFF.

The chain links TRBV7-9 to TRBJ1-1; tentative D call: TRBD1 (5 bases). Deletions cut 6 bases from V and 1 base from J, with 12 bases between. The germline V gene encodes CDR1 SEHNR and CDR2 FQNEAQ (reference sequence). CDR3 length equals 14 residues. CDR3 residues: CASRPGTANTEAFF. CDR3 nucleotides: TGTGCCAGCAGACCCGGGACGGCGAACACTGAAGCTTTCTTT.

This clone came up a few times. The gene calls are TRBV4-1 and TRBJ2-1; tentatively, D is TRBD1 (6 bases). The CDR3 has 17 residues. V dropped 2 bases and J dropped 4 bases, with 18 bases sitting between them. Per the germline V gene, CDR1 is MGHRA and CDR2 is YSYEKL. The chain's CDR3 is CASSQLKQGLGYNEQFF. CDR3 in DNA: TGCGCCAGCAGCCAACTTAAACAGGGATTAGGATACAATGAGCAGTTCTTC.

The rearrangement joins TRBV2 to TRBJ1-2; D remains unclear. The CDR3 is 12 amino acids. V was shortened by 3 bases and J by 4 bases, with 6 bases between the two germline ends. CDR1 and CDR2 from the germline V gene are SNHLY and FYNNEI. The CDR3, as DNA: TGTGCCAGCAGTGATGCAGGCTATGGCTACACCTTC. Amino acids: CASSDAGYGYTF.

The chain has TRBV29-1 and TRBJ2-7, with D possibly called TRBD1 or TRBD2 (5 bases each). Germline V gene data show CDR1 as SQVTM and CDR2 as ANQGSEA. The V end lost 1 base, the J end lost 7 bases, and 11 bases lay between the germline ends. The CDR3 is 12 residues long. In DNA form, the CDR3 reads TGCAGCGTTGAAGTGAGGGGTTGGGAGCAGTACTTC. As protein: CSVEVRGWEQYF.

The chain has TRBV30 and TRBJ2-7; no clear D. Germline assignment: CDR1 GTSNPN and CDR2 SVGIG (reference sequence). The V and J ends lost 6 bases and 2 bases respectively, with 17 bases between them. This CDR3 contains 14 residues. The CDR3 sequence is CACFFPHGAYEQYF. Here the CDR3 DNA reads TGTGCCTGCTTTTTCCCCCACGGCGCCTACGAGCAGTACTTC.

This chain uses TRBV11-2 with TRBJ2-3, with D possibly matching TRBD2 (6 bases). CDR1 is SGHAT and CDR2 is FQNNGV in the germline V gene. V was cut by 5 bases and J by 6 bases, with 9 bases left in between. The CDR3 has 12 amino acids. CDR3 in amino acids: CASSPRGDTQYF. The DNA of the CDR3 is TGTGCCAGCAGCCCCCGGGGGGATACGCAGTATTTT.

This CDR3 is CASQLLGTYEQYF. The CDR3 nucleotides are TGTGCCAGCCAGTTATTGGGGACGTACGAGCAGTACTTC. The chain recombines TRBV6-5 with TRBJ2-7, with D perhaps TRBD1 or TRBD2 (5 bases each). V lost 8 bases and J 4 bases, leaving 15 bases between the germline ends. Germline CDR1 and CDR2: MNHEY and SVGAGI. This CDR3 comprises 13 residues.

The chain combines TRBV11-2 with TRBJ2-1; a weak D match, TRBD1 (6 bases). The CDR3 contains 16 residues. The V end lost 5 bases, the J end lost 8 bases, and 22 bases lay between the germline ends. Germline V gene sequence: CDR1 SGHAT, CDR2 FQNNGV. CDR3 nucleotide sequence: TGTGCCAGCAGCCCCGATCCAGGGGCAAGTCTTCATGAGCAGTTCTTC. It specifies CASSPDPGASLHEQFF.

V usage is TRBV29-1 and J usage is TRBJ2-5; D may be TRBD2 (5 bases). The V end lost 2 bases, the J end lost 5 bases, and 15 bases lay between the germline ends. The CDR3 has 14 residues. Per the germline V gene, CDR1 is SQVTM and CDR2 is ANQGSEA. CDR3: CSVERHTSIETQYF. The DNA of the CDR3 is TGCAGCGTTGAACGGCACACTAGTATTGAGACCCAGTACTTC.